This TCR beta chain was profiled in a study of response to subunit inactivated influenza vaccine. MiXCR was run by TCRdb on the RT-PCR reads, yielding one entry per CDR3 protein. Of more than 500,000 distinct CDR3 sequences in the sample, around 10% were seen once. Germline V gene lookup returns CDR1 SEHNR and CDR2 FQNEAQ (reference sequence). V dropped 7 bases and J dropped 5 bases, with 11 bases sitting between them. This CDR3 has 13 residues. These same data were also listed under a study on T cells expressing NK-cell markers. From that study: The TCR beta cDNA came from 5'RACE template switching with UMIs. Cells sorted as CD3+CD56+NKG2C+, CD3+CD56+NKG2C- and CD3+CD56-NKG2C+ T cells supplied the TCR beta repertoires. Several experiments employed an anti-gamma-delta TCR antibody to confine sorting to alpha-beta TCR T cells. In about six donors, dominant NKG2C+ clonotypes were about 1.0-8% of CD8+ T cells. In a handful of donors, these clonotypes also led the CD3+CD56-NKG2C+ fraction.

This sequence originates from a man aged 50 or older who received an inactivated influenza vaccine. This rearrangement joins TRBV7-9 to TRBJ2-2; D perhaps matches TRBD2 (5 bases). Sequencing was performed on PBMCs from blood, taken on the day of vaccination. Here the CDR3 DNA reads TGTGCCAGCACGGGGTTGGTAACCGGGGAGCTGTTTTTT. It codes for CASTGLVTGELFF.